This is a list of T cell receptor beta chains from one sample in a study of memory CD4+ T cells and cytomegalovirus serostatus. Measured with immunoSEQ multiplex PCR; TCRdb has only the in-frame clones, and not every one. The sample carries tens of thousands of clones, roughly 85% recorded once. Sequencing was performed on memory CD4+ T cells from blood. All receptors come from an adult in good health and CMV-seronegative. Some clones in this sample may be carry-over from other donors' samples. The CDR3 runs from the conserved cysteine through the conserved F or W. The D gene is left open where the match is weak. Where a row states a size, it is once, few, many or the class of an expanded clone; other rows omit it.

j_gene	abundance	v_gene	d_gene	CDR3aa	CDR3nt
TRBJ2-6	-	TRBV5-1	-	CASSPGFLSGANVLTF	TGCGCCAGCAGCCCGGGATTTCTCTCTGGGGCCAACGTCCTGACTTTC
TRBJ2-5	-	TRBV7-3	-	CASSLSLRDAQYF	TGTGCCAGCAGCCTCAGCCTCCGGGACGCCCAGTACTTC
TRBJ1-1	few	TRBV30	-	CAWSVLEGAFF	TGTGCCTGGAGTGTACTTGAAGGAGCTTTCTTT
TRBJ1-5	-	TRBV4-1	-	CASSQDGGIGNQPQHF	TGCGCCAGCAGCCAAGATGGGGGAATCGGGAATCAGCCCCAGCATTTT
TRBJ1-5	-	TRBV6-5	-	CASSTPVVRDF	TGTGCCAGCAGTACACCGGTGGTCAGGGATTTT
TRBJ2-2	-	TRBV27	TRBD1	CASRLDRGPLTNTGELFF	TGTGCCAGCAGGCTAGACAGGGGGCCGCTCACGAACACCGGGGAGCTGTTTTTT
TRBJ2-5	-	TRBV7-9	TRBD2	CASRRGAGETQYF	TGTGCCAGCAGGCGGGGGGCTGGAGAGACCCAGTACTTC
TRBJ1-5	-	TRBV18	TRBD1	CASSGAGQFQPQHF	TGTGCCAGCTCAGGTGCGGGACAGTTCCAGCCCCAGCATTTT
TRBJ1-5	-	TRBV5-6	-	CASSLRPLGPQHF	TGTGCCAGCAGCTTGAGGCCCCTTGGGCCCCAGCATTTT
TRBJ2-7	-	TRBV28	-	CASSLMGGGVHKYEQYF	TGTGCCAGCAGTTTAATGGGAGGCGGGGTACATAAGTACGAGCAGTACTTC
TRBJ1-2	-	TRBV28	TRBD1	CASSLEDRDNYGYTF	TGTGCCAGCAGTTTAGAGGACAGGGACAACTATGGCTACACCTTC
TRBJ2-1	-	TRBV7-9	TRBD2	CASSYTSGRYNEQFF	TGTGCCAGCAGCTATACTAGCGGGAGGTACAATGAGCAGTTCTTC
TRBJ2-7	-	TRBV5-1	TRBD2	CASRPAGASPYEQYF	TGCGCCAGCAGACCTGCGGGAGCATCCCCCTACGAGCAGTACTTC
TRBJ2-7	-	TRBV11-1	TRBD1	CASSPNALGTGYEQYF	TGTGCCAGCAGCCCTAACGCCCTCGGGACAGGGTACGAGCAGTACTTC
TRBJ2-1	-	TRBV11-2	-	CASSRHSARGNNEQFF	TGTGCCAGCAGCAGACATTCGGCGAGAGGGAACAATGAGCAGTTCTTC
TRBJ1-6	-	TRBV5-6	-	CASSSNTLTYNSPLHF	TGTGCCAGCAGCTCGAACACTTTAACCTATAATTCACCCCTCCACTTT
TRBJ2-7	few	TRBV18	TRBD2	CASSPEGLASSYEQYF	TGTGCCAGCTCACCAGAGGGACTAGCGAGCTCCTACGAGCAGTACTTC
TRBJ1-1	-	TRBV18	-	CASSQGGTEAFF	TGTGCCAGCTCACAGGGGGGCACTGAAGCTTTCTTT
TRBJ1-1	-	TRBV4-3	-	CASISNTEAFF	TGCGCCAGCATATCGAACACTGAAGCTTTCTTT
TRBJ2-7	few	TRBV28	-	CASSSVGGMAPGYEQYF	TGTGCCAGCAGTTCGGTCGGCGGGATGGCCCCTGGCTACGAGCAGTACTTC
TRBJ2-7	-	TRBV28	TRBD1	CASLRTGTGEYEQYF	TGTGCCAGCCTCCGGACCGGGACAGGAGAATACGAGCAGTACTTC
TRBJ1-5	-	TRBV7-3	TRBD1	CASSETGPNQPQHF	TGTGCCAGCAGCGAGACAGGGCCCAATCAGCCCCAGCATTTT
TRBJ2-3	-	TRBV5-1	TRBD2	CASSKLERGVTDTQYF	TGCGCCAGCAGCAAACTGGAGCGGGGGGTCACAGATACGCAGTATTTT
TRBJ1-1	-	TRBV15	-	CATSRGTGVDTEAFF	TGTGCCACCAGCAGAGGGACCGGTGTGGACACTGAAGCTTTCTTT
TRBJ2-7	-	TRBV30	TRBD1	CAWKEGGTGGHQQYF	TGTGCCTGGAAGGAGGGAGGGACAGGGGGCCACCAGCAGTACTTC
TRBJ2-6	-	TRBV10-3	-	CAISEPRDIYSGANVLTF	TGTGCCATCAGTGAACCCCGGGACATCTACTCTGGGGCCAACGTCCTGACTTTC